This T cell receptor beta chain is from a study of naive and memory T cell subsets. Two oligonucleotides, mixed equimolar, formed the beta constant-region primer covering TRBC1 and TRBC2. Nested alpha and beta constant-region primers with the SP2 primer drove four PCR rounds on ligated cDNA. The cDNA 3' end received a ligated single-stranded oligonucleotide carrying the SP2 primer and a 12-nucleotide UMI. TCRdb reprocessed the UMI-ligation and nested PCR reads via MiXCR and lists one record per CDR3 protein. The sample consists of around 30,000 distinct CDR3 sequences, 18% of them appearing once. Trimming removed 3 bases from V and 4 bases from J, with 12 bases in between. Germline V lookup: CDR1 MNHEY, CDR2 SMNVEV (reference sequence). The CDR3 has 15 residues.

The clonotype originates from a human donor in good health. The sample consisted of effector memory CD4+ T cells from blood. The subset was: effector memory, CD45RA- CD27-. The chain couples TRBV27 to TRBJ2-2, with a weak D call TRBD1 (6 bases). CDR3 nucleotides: TGTGCCAGCAGTTTCAGGGGATTAGGCACCGGGGAGCTGTTTTTT. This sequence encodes CASSFRGLGTGELFF.